Listed below are T cell receptor beta chains from one sample, sequenced in a study of chemoradiotherapy in HPV16-positive cancers. Sequenced by immunoSEQ multiplex PCR; TCRdb stores in-frame clones only, minus some. There are more than 4,000 clones in the sample; roughly nine tenths occur only once, and around 3.3% lies in the top ten. The source material was tumor tissue, sampled from a patient who underwent chemoradiotherapy. These TCRs come from a human donor with HPV-associated anogenital cancer. Both conserved end residues are trimmed from each CDR3.

J gene,V gene,CDR3 length,CDR3 protein
TRBJ2-2,TRBV10-3,11,AISESDVGELF
TRBJ1-4,TRBV4-1,14,ASSQRDRGANEKLF
TRBJ2-3,TRBV27,14,ASHEPGRGRTDTQY
TRBJ2-2,TRBV7-2,13,ASSFNPPGTGELF
TRBJ2-3,TRBV11-2,15,ASSAGSGQGLGDTQY
TRBJ1-4,TRBV7-9,17,ASSLVRGANSATNEKLF
TRBJ1-6,TRBV19,13,ASSLDSSYNSPLH
TRBJ2-5,TRBV19,11,ASSIAPPETQY
TRBJ2-5,TRBV5-3,10,ARTGREETQY
TRBJ2-7,TRBV19,13,ASSSGTGAFYGQY
TRBJ2-7,TRBV5-1,12,ASSLVGDAYEQY
TRBJ2-6,TRBV7-7,12,ASSPVSGANVLT
TRBJ1-1,TRBV6-1,13,ASSDLGKLNTEAF
TRBJ2-7,TRBV28,13,ASSFRGRVLREQY
TRBJ2-7,TRBV7-2,13,ASSPRRGYSYEQY
TRBJ1-4,TRBV25-1,12,ASSEGARDEKLF
TRBJ2-3,TRBV2,12,ASSGLRTADTQY
TRBJ2-3,TRBV7-2,12,ASSFGLALDTQY
TRBJ2-1,TRBV28,12,ASTLVAGGNEQF
TRBJ1-1,TRBV5-1,10,ASSFWGLGAF
TRBJ2-7,TRBV4-1,12,ASSQVGGDYEQY
TRBJ1-5,TRBV5-6,12,ASSITGGDQPQH
TRBJ2-7,TRBV29-1,12,SVSIGGRPYEQY
TRBJ1-1,TRBV5-6,12,ASSSYQIYTEAF
TRBJ1-1,TRBV29-1,9,SVVGGGEAF
TRBJ2-5,TRBV10-3,13,AISEDQWEVETQY
TRBJ2-7,TRBV5-5,12,ASRRTVSSYEQY
TRBJ1-2,TRBV28,12,ASSRKQNLYGYT